One and the same sample provided the 31 T cell receptor beta chains below, sequenced in a study of T cell repertoires in ileal Crohn's disease. Using immunoSEQ multiplex PCR, the repertoire was profiled, and TCRdb retains in-frame clones only, with some absent. The sample holds about 2,500 clones, 60% to 85% seen once. Sample: ileal tissue. Every receptor here comes from an adult with Crohn's disease.

The chain links TRBV29-1 to TRBJ2-1; 9 bases are a match to TRBD2. This CDR3 is 16 amino acids long. V dropped 5 bases and J dropped 2; count of bases not matched to a gene: 10. Germline-derived CDR1 and CDR2 are SQVTM and ANQGSEA. In DNA form, the CDR3 reads TGCAGCGTTCTGGCGGGGGGGTCGGCCACCTACAATGAGCAGTTCTTC. Translated: CSVLAGGSATYNEQFF.

This clone was picked up a small number of times. J is TRBJ1-5 and V is TRBV18, with TRBD1 identical over 7 bases. V lost 2 bases and J lost 4; bases outside the gene matches: 8. The CDR3 is made up of 16 amino acids. Germline CDR1 is KGHSH and CDR2 is LQKENI. This chain's CDR3 is CASSPRDREQNQPQHF. Written as DNA, the CDR3 is TGTGCCAGCTCACCAAGGGACAGAGAACAAAATCAGCCCCAGCATTTT.

The rearrangement uses TRBV9 and TRBJ2-1, with TRBD2 matching 7 bases. With V trimmed by 3 bases and J by 9 bases, 9 bases remained unmatched. The CDR3 loop spans 14 amino acids. Germline lookup yields CDR1 SGDLS and CDR2 YYNGEE. The CDR3 coding sequence is TGTGCCAGCAGCGATATGGGGGACTACGGTGAGCAGTTCTTC. Amino acid sequence: CASSDMGDYGEQFF.

The chain recombines TRBV10-3 with TRBJ2-7; TRBD1 agrees at 11 bases. Germline lookup yields CDR1 ENHRY and CDR2 SYGVKD. This CDR3 is 16 amino acids long. Unmatched junction bases numbered 9, after V lost 4 bases and J lost 4 bases. CDR3 DNA sequence: TGTGCCATCAGTGCCTCCGGACAGGGGGCGGGTTACGAGCAGTACTTC. Translation: CAISASGQGAGYEQYF.

This chain uses TRBV12-5 with TRBJ2-6; 7 bases line up with TRBD1. The germline gives CDR1 LGHNT, CDR2 FRNRAP. The CDR3 contains 15 residues. J was trimmed by 4 bases and V by 3 bases; bases with no gene match: 3. In DNA, the CDR3 is TGTGCTAGTGGTTTCAGGGGGACCGGGGCCAACGTCCTGACTTTC. Translating gives CASGFRGTGANVLTF.

The chain is built from TRBV5-4 and TRBJ1-1; D might be TRBD1 (6 bases). The CDR3 is made up of 15 amino acids. From germline, CDR1 is SGHNT and CDR2 YYREEE (reference sequence). V was pared by 4 bases and J by 5 bases, with 18 bases between. CDR3 sequence reads: CASSTRQARVTEAFF. DNA for the CDR3: TGTGCCAGCAGCACACGACAGGCCAGGGTAACTGAAGCTTTCTTT.

V usage is TRBV5-1 and J usage is TRBJ2-1; 7 nucleotides agree with TRBD2. Per the germline V gene, CDR1 is SGHRS and CDR2 is YFSETQ. The CDR3 consists of 13 residues. J lost 2 bases, V lost 7 bases, and 3 bases had no gene match. The CDR3 is CASGGGTYNEQFF. CDR3 bases: TGCGCCAGCGGGGGGGGTACCTACAATGAGCAGTTCTTC.

The chain is built from TRBV11-2 and TRBJ2-1; TRBD2 agrees at 15 bases. CDR1 is SGHAT, CDR2 FQNNGV, per germline. CDR3 length equals 15 residues. V was clipped by 4 bases and J by 9 bases; unmatched bases: 4. CDR3 region: CASSWGLAGGGEQFF. The DNA for the CDR3 is TGTGCCAGCAGCTGGGGACTAGCGGGAGGTGGTGAGCAGTTCTTC.

The rearrangement links TRBV9 to TRBJ2-1, with 14 bases aligning to TRBD2. After removal of 2 bases from V and 6 bases from J, the junction contained 16 bases not matched to a gene. This CDR3 has 20 amino acids. CDR1 and CDR2 from the germline V gene are SGDLS and YYNGEE. The CDR3: CASSVSLRGWTSGRPNEQFF. The CDR3 DNA is TGTGCCAGCAGCGTCAGCTTAAGGGGATGGACTAGCGGGAGGCCCAATGAGCAGTTCTTC.

The J gene is TRBJ1-1, the V gene TRBV5-4; TRBD1 might be the D (5 bases). The germline V gene encodes CDR1 SGHNT and CDR2 YYREEE (reference sequence). V lost 2 bases to trimming and J lost 1 base, with 21 bases between them. The CDR3 is made up of 18 amino acids. CDR3 nucleotide sequence: TGTGCCAGCAGCTTAGATGGTTGGGGGTCCGGGAGGAACACTGAAGCTTTCTTT. Amino acids: CASSLDGWGSGRNTEAFF.

The chain uses TRBV4-1 and TRBJ1-1; 10 bases match TRBD1. Trimming took 6 bases from V and 5 from J; bases not matched to a gene: 9. Germline V gives CDR1 MGHRA, CDR2 YSYEKL. There are 15 residues in the CDR3. The CDR3 DNA is TGCGCCAGCAGGAAGACCGGGACAGGGGAAACTGAAGCTTTCTTT. This encodes CASRKTGTGETEAFF.

This clone has just a few counts. This sequence joins TRBV27 and TRBJ2-2, with 8 nucleotides matching TRBD2. V shed 8 bases, J shed 7 bases, and the junction held 6 bases outside the gene matches. The CDR3 consists of 13 residues. The germline V gene has CDR1 MNHEY and CDR2 SMNVEV (reference sequence). In nucleotides, the CDR3 is TGTGCCAGCGAGAGCGGGAGTGGCGGGGAGCTGTTTTTT. Residues: CASESGSGGELFF.

The rearrangement joins TRBV29-1 to TRBJ1-2, with TRBD1 matching 7 bases. V lost 5 bases and J lost 6; bases outside the gene matches: 18. The germline V gene encodes CDR1 SQVTM and CDR2 ANQGSEA. This CDR3 spans 16 amino acids. CDR3 residues: CSVNGARGQRMNGYTF. CDR3 bases: TGCAGCGTTAATGGGGCACGGGGACAGAGGATGAATGGCTACACCTTC.

The V call is TRBV27, the J call TRBJ1-4; TRBD1 might be the D (5 bases). Germline lookup yields CDR1 MNHEY and CDR2 SMNVEV (reference sequence). V was cut by 2 bases and J by 7 bases, with 11 bases left in between. The CDR3 contains 14 residues. The DNA of the CDR3 is TGTGCCAGCAGTTTAAACAGGCTGAGTGAAAAACTGTTTTTT. It translates to CASSLNRLSEKLFF.

The rearrangement joins TRBV2 to TRBJ2-7, with TRBD1 as a possible D gene (7 bases). Looked up from germline, CDR1 is SNHLY and CDR2 is FYNNEI. The CDR3 extends over 14 amino acids. The ends were cut back, 6 bases at V and 3 bases at J, with 15 bases in the middle. As DNA, the CDR3 is TGTGCCAGCAGAGACAGGGAGGTGTTCTACGAGCAGTACTTC. Translating it yields CASRDREVFYEQYF.

The rearrangement links TRBV18 to TRBJ1-1; D might be TRBD1 (6 bases). CDR1 KGHSH and CDR2 LQKENI come from the germline V gene. Trimming stripped 3 bases from V and 3 bases from J, with 14 bases between. The length of the CDR3 is 15 residues. The CDR3 coding sequence is TGTGCCAGCTCACCCTCTCAGGGGACGGACACTGAAGCTTTCTTT. Translation gives CASSPSQGTDTEAFF.

V usage is TRBV6-4 and J usage is TRBJ1-5, with 7 bases aligning to TRBD1. CDR1 is MRHNA and CDR2 is SNTAGT in the germline V gene. Unmatched junction bases numbered 2, after V lost 6 bases and J lost 0 bases. The CDR3 consists of 14 residues. The DNA for the CDR3 is TGTGCCAGCAGGGGACAGTCTAGCAATCAGCCCCAGCATTTT. It codes for CASRGQSSNQPQHF.

This clone was found a few times. V usage is TRBV4-1 and J usage is TRBJ2-7; 7 nucleotides align to TRBD2. Per germline, CDR1 MGHRA and CDR2 YSYEKL. Losses at the gene ends were 4 bases for V and 2 bases for J; bases not matched to a gene: 8. The CDR3 is made up of 15 amino acids. This chain's CDR3 is CASSPAASGPYEQYF. CDR3 bases: TGCGCCAGCAGCCCCGCCGCTAGCGGTCCCTACGAGCAGTACTTC.

This chain uses TRBV4-3 with TRBJ2-3; D is unclear. Trimming stripped 1 base from V and 2 bases from J, with 13 bases between. CDR3 length: 16 residues. Germline V gene sequence: CDR1 LGHNA, CDR2 YSLEER. CDR3: CASSQGPLIYTDTQYF. The CDR3 coding sequence is TGCGCCAGCAGCCAAGGCCCTCTAATCTACACAGATACGCAGTATTTT.

J is TRBJ2-7 and V is TRBV30; TRBD1 is a possible D gene (5 bases). CDR1 and CDR2 (germline): GTSNPN, SVGIG (reference sequence). There are 12 residues in the CDR3. Trimming cost V 5 bases and J 6 bases, with 14 bases left between them. The CDR3, as DNA: TGTGCCTGGTCCTTCGTGGGGCGCGAGCAGTACTTC. This translates into CAWSFVGREQYF.

This chain joins TRBV6-1 and TRBJ1-5; D is ambiguous. This CDR3 region has 16 residues. The V and J ends lost 2 bases and 7 bases respectively, with 18 bases between them. Germline lookup yields CDR1 MNHNS and CDR2 SASEGT. CDR3 bases: TGTGCCAGCAGTGAAAGCTCTCGGGGTACGTGGCAGCCCCAGCATTTT. It encodes CASSESSRGTWQPQHF.

The sample holds one count of this clone. The chain links TRBV28 to TRBJ2-7; possibly TRBD2 for D (5 bases). CDR1 MDHEN and CDR2 SYDVKM come from the germline V gene. Trimming pared 5 bases from V and 7 bases from J, leaving 15 bases between. The CDR3 length is 13 residues. The CDR3 DNA is TGTGCCAGCAGTGCCCGGGGTCCAAGGGAGCAGTACTTC. Translating gives CASSARGPREQYF.

The chain links TRBV29-1 to TRBJ2-3, with 7 bases matching TRBD2. The length of the CDR3 is 16 residues. Germline CDR1 is SQVTM and CDR2 is ANQGSEA. V lost 0 bases to trimming and J lost 2 bases; unmatched junction nucleotides: 8. The CDR3 region has the DNA TGCAGCGTTGAAGAGGGGAATAGCGGGCCCACAGATACGCAGTATTTT. Protein sequence: CSVEEGNSGPTDTQYF.

The chain recombines TRBV5-6 with TRBJ1-2, with 9 bases lining up with TRBD1. CDR1 and CDR2 from the germline V gene are SGHDT and YYEEEE. V lost 2 bases, J lost 7 bases, and 6 bases stayed unmatched. This CDR3 has 14 residues. CDR3 in amino acids: CASSFPTGGSGYTF. Written as DNA, the CDR3 is TGTGCCAGCAGCTTCCCGACAGGGGGTAGTGGCTACACCTTC.

The chain carries TRBV15 and TRBJ1-5; tentative D call: TRBD1 (5 bases). The CDR3 is 12 residues long. Germline V gene data show CDR1 as LNHNV and CDR2 as YYDKDF (reference sequence). V lost 4 bases and J lost 7, with 8 bases in between. The CDR3 DNA reads as TGTGCCACCAGCATCCGGGGGCAGCCCCAGCATTTT. Translated, it gives CATSIRGQPQHF.

The chain joins TRBV18 to TRBJ2-7; 8 bases align to TRBD1. CDR1 is KGHSH and CDR2 is LQKENI in the germline V gene. The CDR3 covers 15 residues. The trim removed 5 bases at V and 2 bases at J, leaving 8 bases unmatched. The CDR3 here is CASSYGQGWTYEQYF. The DNA for the CDR3 is TGTGCCAGCTCATATGGACAGGGTTGGACCTACGAGCAGTACTTC.

In its sample, this clone was seen once. The chain carries TRBV7-9 and TRBJ2-3, with 7 positions matching TRBD1. The CDR3 sequence is 15 residues long. Germline V gene lookup returns CDR1 SEHNR and CDR2 FQNEAQ (reference sequence). The V segment lost 11 bases and the J segment 0 bases; nucleotides outside the gene matches: 11. The CDR3 region has the DNA TGTGCCGGTCGAGGGGGCGGGTCCAGCACAGATACGCAGTATTTT. As protein: CAGRGGGSSTDTQYF. The full variable domain, completed using reference TRBV7-9 and TRBJ2-3, is DTGVSQNPRHKITKRGQNVTFRCDPISEHNRLYWYRQTLGQGPEFLTYFQNEAQLEKSRLLSDRFSAERPKGSFSTLEIQRTEQGDSAMYLCAGRGGGSSTDTQYFGPGTRLTVL.

V usage is TRBV28 and J usage is TRBJ1-2; 10 nucleotides match TRBD1. CDR3 size: 15 residues. Germline trimming cut 2 bases from V and 8 bases from J; bases unmatched to any gene: 8. The germline CDR1 and CDR2 sequences are MDHEN and SYDVKM. The CDR3 region has the DNA TGTGCCAGCAGTTTAGGGGCCGACAGGGGGCCCGGCTACACCTTC. This codes for CASSLGADRGPGYTF.

This sequence joins TRBV7-9 and TRBJ2-7, with 7 bases lining up with TRBD1. Germline V CDR1 and CDR2: SEHNR, FQNEAQ (reference sequence). The V gene end was trimmed by 1 base and the J gene end by 2 bases; junction bases not matched to a gene: 2. CDR3 length: 14 amino acids. For the CDR3, the DNA is TGTGCCAGCAGCTTAGGACAGGGTACCTACGAGCAGTACTTC. Its translation: CASSLGQGTYEQYF.

This clone was found once. The chain employs TRBV5-1 and TRBJ2-7, with TRBD1 as a possible D gene (5 bases). V lost 2 bases to trimming and J lost 3 bases, with 12 bases between them. This CDR3 comprises 14 residues. In germline, CDR1 is SGHRS, CDR2 YFSETQ. The CDR3 nucleotides are TGCGCCAGCAGCTTAACAGGTTCTGGCTACGAGCAGTACTTC. As protein: CASSLTGSGYEQYF.

The rearrangement joins TRBV29-1 to TRBJ2-7; 7 bases map to TRBD1. Germline values: CDR1 SQVTM, CDR2 ANQGSEA. J lost 3 bases, V lost 6 bases, and 20 bases had no gene match. This CDR3 has 17 amino acids. The CDR3 DNA follows: TGCAGCGTCCTGACCCTAGGCCGGGACAGCAGCAACTACGAGCAGTACTTC. Protein product: CSVLTLGRDSSNYEQYF.